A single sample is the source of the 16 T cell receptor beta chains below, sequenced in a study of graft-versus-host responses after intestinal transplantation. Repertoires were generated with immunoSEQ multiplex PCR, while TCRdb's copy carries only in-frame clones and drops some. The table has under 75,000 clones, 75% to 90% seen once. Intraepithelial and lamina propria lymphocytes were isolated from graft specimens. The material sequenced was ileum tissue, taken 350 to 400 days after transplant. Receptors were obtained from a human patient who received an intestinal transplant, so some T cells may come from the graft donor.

The CDR3 DNA sequence: TGTGCCAGCGCCTTCTATGCGGTGAACACTGAAGCTTTCTTT. Protein product: CASAFYAVNTEAFF. This chain connects TRBV13 to TRBJ1-1, with D unclear. Looked up from germline, CDR1 is PRHDT and CDR2 is FYEKMQ (reference sequence). V was pared by 8 bases and J by 0 bases, with 13 bases between. The CDR3 extends over 14 amino acids.

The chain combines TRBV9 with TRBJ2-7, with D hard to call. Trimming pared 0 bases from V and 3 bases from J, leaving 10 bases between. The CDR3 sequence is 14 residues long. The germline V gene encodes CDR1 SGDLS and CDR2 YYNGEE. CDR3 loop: CASSVGAEGYEQYF. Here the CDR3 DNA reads TGTGCCAGCAGCGTAGGGGCGGAAGGCTACGAGCAGTACTTC. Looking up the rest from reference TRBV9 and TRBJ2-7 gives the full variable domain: DSGVTQTPKHLITATGQRVTLRCSPRSGDLSVYWYQQSLDQGLQFLIQYYNGEERAKGNILERFSAQQFPDLHSELNLSSLELGDSALYFCASSVGAEGYEQYFGPGTRLTVT.

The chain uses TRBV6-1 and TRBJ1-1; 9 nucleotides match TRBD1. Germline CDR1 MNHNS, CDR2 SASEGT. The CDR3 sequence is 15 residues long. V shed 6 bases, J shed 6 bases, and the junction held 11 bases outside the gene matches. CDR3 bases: TGTGCCAGCAGCCCCTCCGGGACAGGGATATCTGAAGCTTTCTTT. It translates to CASSPSGTGISEAFF.

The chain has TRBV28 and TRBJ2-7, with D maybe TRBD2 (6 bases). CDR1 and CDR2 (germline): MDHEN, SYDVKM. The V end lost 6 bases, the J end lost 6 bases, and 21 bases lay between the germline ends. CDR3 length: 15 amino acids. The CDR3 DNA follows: TGTGCCAGCAGAACACTATCGGGGGTCGTGAGCGAGCAGTACTTC. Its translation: CASRTLSGVVSEQYF.

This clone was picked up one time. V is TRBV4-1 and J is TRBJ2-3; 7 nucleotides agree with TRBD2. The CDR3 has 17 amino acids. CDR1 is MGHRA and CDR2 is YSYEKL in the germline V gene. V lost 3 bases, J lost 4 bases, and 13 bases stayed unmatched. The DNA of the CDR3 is TGCGCCAGCAGCCATGGATTCGGACTAGTTAGGGCAGATACGCAGTATTTT. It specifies CASSHGFGLVRADTQYF.

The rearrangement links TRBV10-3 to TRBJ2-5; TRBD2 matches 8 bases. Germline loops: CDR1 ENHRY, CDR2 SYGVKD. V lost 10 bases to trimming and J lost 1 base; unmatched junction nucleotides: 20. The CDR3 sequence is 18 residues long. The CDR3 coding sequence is TGTGCCACAAGGAAGCGGGGGCACGCTCATTGGTCCCAAGAGACCCAGTACTTC. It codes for CATRKRGHAHWSQETQYF.

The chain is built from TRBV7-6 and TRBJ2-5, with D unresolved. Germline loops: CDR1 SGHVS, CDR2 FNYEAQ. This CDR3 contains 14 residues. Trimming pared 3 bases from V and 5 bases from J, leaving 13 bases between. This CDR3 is CASSFLESRETQYF. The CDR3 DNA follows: TGTGCCAGCAGCTTCCTAGAGTCTCGTGAGACCCAGTACTTC.

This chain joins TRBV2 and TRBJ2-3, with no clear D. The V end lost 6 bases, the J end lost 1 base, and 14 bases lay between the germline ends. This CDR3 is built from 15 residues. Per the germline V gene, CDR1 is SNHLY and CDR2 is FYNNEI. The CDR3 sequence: CASRRGLGGTDTQYF. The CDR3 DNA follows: TGTGCCAGCAGGCGTGGGCTAGGCGGCACAGATACGCAGTATTTT.

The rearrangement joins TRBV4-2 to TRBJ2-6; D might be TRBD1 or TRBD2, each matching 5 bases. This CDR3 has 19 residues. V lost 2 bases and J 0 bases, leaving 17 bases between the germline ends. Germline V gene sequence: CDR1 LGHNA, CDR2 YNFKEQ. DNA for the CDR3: TGTGCCAGCAGCCAAAACCCACCGGGACGGGGCTCTGGGGCCAACGTCCTGACTTTC. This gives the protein CASSQNPPGRGSGANVLTF.

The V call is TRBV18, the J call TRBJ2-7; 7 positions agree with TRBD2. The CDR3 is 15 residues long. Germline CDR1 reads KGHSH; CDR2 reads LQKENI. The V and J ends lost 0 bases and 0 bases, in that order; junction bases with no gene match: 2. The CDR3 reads CASSPPGEGSYEQYF. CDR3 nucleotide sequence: TGTGCCAGCTCACCACCAGGGGAGGGCTCCTACGAGCAGTACTTC.

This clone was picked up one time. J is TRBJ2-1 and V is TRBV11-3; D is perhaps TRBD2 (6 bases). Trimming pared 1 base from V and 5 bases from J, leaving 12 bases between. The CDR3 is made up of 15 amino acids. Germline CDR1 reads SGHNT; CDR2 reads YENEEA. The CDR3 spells CASSLGAGKNNEQFF. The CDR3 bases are TGTGCCAGCAGCTTAGGGGCGGGGAAAAACAATGAGCAGTTCTTC. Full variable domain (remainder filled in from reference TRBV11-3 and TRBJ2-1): EAGVVQSPRYKIIEKKQPVAFWCNPISGHNTLYWYLQNLGQGPELLIRYENEEAVDDSQLPKDRFSAERLKGVDSTLKIQPAELGDSAVYLCASSLGAGKNNEQFFGPGTRLTVL.

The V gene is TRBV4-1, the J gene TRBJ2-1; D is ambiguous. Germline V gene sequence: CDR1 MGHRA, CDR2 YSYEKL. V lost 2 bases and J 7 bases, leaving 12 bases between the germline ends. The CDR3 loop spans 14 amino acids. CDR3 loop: CASSQLGNRNEQFF. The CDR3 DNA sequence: TGCGCCAGCAGCCAACTAGGAAATCGGAATGAGCAGTTCTTC.

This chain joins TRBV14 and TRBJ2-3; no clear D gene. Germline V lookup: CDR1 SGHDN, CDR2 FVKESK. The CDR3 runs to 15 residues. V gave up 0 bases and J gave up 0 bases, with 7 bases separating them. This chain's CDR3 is CASSQEHESTDTQYF. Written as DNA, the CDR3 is TGTGCCAGCAGCCAAGAGCATGAGAGCACAGATACGCAGTATTTT.

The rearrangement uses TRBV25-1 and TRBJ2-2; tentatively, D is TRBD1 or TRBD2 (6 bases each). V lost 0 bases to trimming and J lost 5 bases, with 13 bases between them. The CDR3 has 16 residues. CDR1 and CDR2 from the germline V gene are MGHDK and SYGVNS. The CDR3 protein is CASSEYGGGITGELFF. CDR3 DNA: TGTGCCAGCAGTGAATATGGGGGCGGGATTACCGGGGAGCTGTTTTTT.

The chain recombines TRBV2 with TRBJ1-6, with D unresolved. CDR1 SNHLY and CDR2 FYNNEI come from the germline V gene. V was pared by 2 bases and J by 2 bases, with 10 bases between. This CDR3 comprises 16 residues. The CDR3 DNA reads TGTGCCAGCAGTGAAATCCCGGGTCCCTATAATTCACCCCTCCACTTT. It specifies CASSEIPGPYNSPLHF.

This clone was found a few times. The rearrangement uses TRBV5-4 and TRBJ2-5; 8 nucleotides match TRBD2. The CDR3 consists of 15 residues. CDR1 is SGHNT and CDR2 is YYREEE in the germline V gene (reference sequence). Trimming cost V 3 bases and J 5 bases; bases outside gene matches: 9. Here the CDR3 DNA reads TGTGCCAGCAGCTCTGGACTAGCAGGATGGGAGACCCAGTACTTC. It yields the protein CASSSGLAGWETQYF.